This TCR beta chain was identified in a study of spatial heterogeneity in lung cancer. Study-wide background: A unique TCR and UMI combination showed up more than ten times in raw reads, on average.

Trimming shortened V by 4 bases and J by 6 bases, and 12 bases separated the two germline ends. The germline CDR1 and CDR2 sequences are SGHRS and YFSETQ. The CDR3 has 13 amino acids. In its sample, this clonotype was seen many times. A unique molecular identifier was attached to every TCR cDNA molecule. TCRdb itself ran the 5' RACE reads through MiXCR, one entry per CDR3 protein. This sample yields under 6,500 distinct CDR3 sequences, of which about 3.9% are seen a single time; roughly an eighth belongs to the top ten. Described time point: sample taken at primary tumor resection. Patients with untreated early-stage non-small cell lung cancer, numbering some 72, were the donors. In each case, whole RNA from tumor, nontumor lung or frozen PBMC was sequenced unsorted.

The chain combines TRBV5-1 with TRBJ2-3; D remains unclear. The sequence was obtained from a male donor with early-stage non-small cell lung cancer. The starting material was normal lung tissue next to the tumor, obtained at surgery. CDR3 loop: CASSSAVGDTQYF. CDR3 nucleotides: TGCGCCAGCAGCAGTGCCGTAGGGGATACGCAGTATTTT.